Listed below are T cell receptor beta chains from one sample, sequenced in a study of low-dose radiotherapy and immunotherapy resistance in tumors. TCRdb processed the reads anew with MiXCR; each CDR3 protein has one entry. The sample has some 45,000 distinct CDR3 sequences, roughly 12% seen once. This specimen was PBMCs, taken before treatment. The receptors derive from a female donor with ovarian cancer. Each CDR3 is given with its conserved first and last residue. The D gene is left open where the match is weak. Part of the rows lack a size; the others show once, few, many or a class for expanded clones.

cdr3_nt cdr3_aa d_call v_call clone_size j_call
TGCGCCAGCAGCATGGCGGGACAGGGTTATCCGGAGCTGTTTTTT CASSMAGQGYPELFF TRBD1 TRBV5-1 . TRBJ2-2
TGTGCCAGCAGTAGACAGGAAACAGATACGCAGTATTTT CASSRQETDTQYF . TRBV6-2/TRBV6-3 many TRBJ2-3
TGTGCCAGCAGCGCGGGTCGGCAGGGTGGGGCCTCTGGGGCCAACGTCCTGACTTTC CASSAGRQGGASGANVLTF . TRBV9 . TRBJ2-6
TGTGCCTGGAGCCGACTTAGCGGGGGAGAGACCCAGTACTTC CAWSRLSGGETQYF TRBD2 TRBV30 many TRBJ2-5
TGTGCCAGCAGCGTCGGACTAGCAGGACAGAATGAGCAGTTCTTC CASSVGLAGQNEQFF TRBD2 TRBV9 . TRBJ2-1
TGTGCCAGCAGCTTAGGGTGGGGGCCCTACAATGAGCAGTTCTTC CASSLGWGPYNEQFF . TRBV7-2 many TRBJ2-1
TGCAGTGCTAGAGATCCCCGGGGCTTCACAGATACGCAGTATTTT CSARDPRGFTDTQYF . TRBV20-1 . TRBJ2-3
TGTGCCAGCACCTTACAGGGCACCTACAATGAGCAGTTCTTC CASTLQGTYNEQFF . TRBV28 medium-sized TRBJ2-1
TGTGCCAGCAGCTGGACAGGGGGCGGCTACGAGCAGTACTTC CASSWTGGGYEQYF TRBD1 TRBV7-9 many TRBJ2-7
TGTGCCAGCAGCCGGGAAAAGGGGACGGAGGTCAATGAGCAGTTCTTC CASSREKGTEVNEQFF . TRBV28 many TRBJ2-1
TGTGCCAGCAGTTACTCGCTCTGGGAAGGTACGCAGTATTTT CASSYSLWEGTQYF . TRBV6-5 many TRBJ2-3
TGCAGCGTTGAAGGACTAGCGGGATTTCAAGAGACCCAGTACTTC CSVEGLAGFQETQYF TRBD2 TRBV29-1 few TRBJ2-5
TGTGCCAGCAGTGACGTAGGACAGATTAACTATGGCTACACCTTC CASSDVGQINYGYTF . TRBV6-2/TRBV6-3 many TRBJ1-2
TGTGCCAGCAGGCGGACTAGCGGGGGCAGAGAGACCCAGTACTTC CASRRTSGGRETQYF TRBD2 TRBV2 . TRBJ2-5
TGTGCCAGCAGTGAGGGGACAGGGGGCAAAAACATTCAGTACTTC CASSEGTGGKNIQYF TRBD1 TRBV6-8 . TRBJ2-4
TGCGCCAGCAGCTTGGACAGGGGTGAGACCCAGTACTTC CASSLDRGETQYF TRBD1 TRBV5-1 many TRBJ2-5
TGTGCCAGCAGCTTATATTCGACTAGCGGGGGGCTTGTCCATGAGCAGTTCTTC CASSLYSTSGGLVHEQFF TRBD2 TRBV11-3 many TRBJ2-1